The T cell receptor beta chain described here comes from a study of cytotoxic CD8 clonotypes in ibrutinib-treated CLL. Study summary: Results showed approximately 25 partial and 2 complete responses; following median 68 months, approximately 14 remained remitted, approximately 12 advanced. The study, taken as a whole, reports: Public clonotypes showed up rarely, and on treatment they shrank or held steady.

Germline V lookup: CDR1 SGHTA, CDR2 FQGNSA. V was shortened by 1 base and J by 8 bases, with 6 bases between the two germline ends. The CDR3 runs to 12 residues. Repertoires were generated with immunoSEQ multiplex PCR, while TCRdb's copy carries only in-frame clones and drops some. This sample has approximately 350,000 clones; about 64% occur once, and the top ten carry around 6.3%. Details on this clone: Its antigen is still unknown.

The receptor was isolated from a human donor with chronic lymphocytic leukemia. The source was PBMCs, collected after 36 months of ibrutinib treatment. The chain uses TRBV7-2 and TRBJ2-1; no reliable D call. CDR3 nucleotides: TGTGCCAGCAGCTTAGTAGAGGATGAGCAGTTCTTC. Translation gives CASSLVEDEQFF.